This T cell receptor beta chain emerged from a study of blood T cells in healthy people across ages. Study overall: Capture by template switching was about one barcoded beta molecule per two T cells.

V dropped 7 bases and J dropped 6; count of bases not matched to a gene: 10. The CDR3 is 15 residues long. Germline V gives CDR1 SGHRS, CDR2 YFSETQ. Study-wide findings and caveats: TCR beta diversity correlated strongly with naive T cell percentage.

The use of a sample-barcoded 5' primer and a J-beta primer mix characterized a second PCR of roughly 6 to 12 cycles. A single record per CDR3 protein comes from TCRdb applying MiXCR to the 5' RACE reads. Altogether 980,000 or so distinct CDR3 sequences are present, roughly 48% being singletons, with the ten largest covering roughly 13%. At least 6 million PBMCs were isolated per sample. Comment on this clonotype: Its antigen remains unidentified.

Material: blood. This clonotype originated in a man aged 25 to 40 in good health. The V gene is TRBV5-1, the J gene TRBJ2-2, with 9 bases that match TRBD1. The CDR3 region has the DNA TGCGCCAGCCACCGGGACAGGGTCAATTCCGGGGAGCTGTTTTTT. Translated, it gives CASHRDRVNSGELFF.